The 11 T cell receptor beta chains reported below all come from one sample, sequenced in a study of regulatory T cells in long-lasting Graves disease. Stated time point: newly diagnosed GD, antithyroid drugs for less than 3 months. Following extraction of RNA from PBMCs, that RNA was used to make the TCR library. Library construction for TCR beta used iRepertoire HTBI primers and Arm-PCR of CDR3 regions. TCRdb re-called the multiplex PCR reads with MiXCR, one entry per CDR3 protein. The sample lists hundreds of thousands of distinct CDR3 sequences; roughly 15% were seen once. These data are also associated with another study on T cells in Graves' hyperthyroidism and ophthalmopathy.

Source: peripheral blood mononuclear cells (PBMCs), taken at new diagnosis, from a patient treated with antithyroid drugs. All receptors derive from a woman younger than 45 with Graves disease.

This clonotype was found many times. V gene TRBV28 combines with J gene TRBJ1-3; D remains unclear. This CDR3 spans 16 amino acids. Per germline, CDR1 MDHEN and CDR2 SYDVKM. V lost 3 bases to trimming and J lost 4 bases, with 16 bases between them. The CDR3, as DNA: TGTGCCAGCAGTTTCGACGGGTCAAGGGCCGGAAACACCATATATTTT. Residues: CASSFDGSRAGNTIYF.

This clonotype has just a few counts. The chain recombines TRBV29-1 with TRBJ1-1; D is uncertain. Germline assignment: CDR1 SQVTM and CDR2 ANQGSEA. The V end was cut by 7 bases, the J end by 0 bases, with 12 bases between. The CDR3 spans 13 residues. CDR3 bases: TGCAGCGCAATTCCAAGTATGAACACTGAAGCTTTCTTT. Protein: CSAIPSMNTEAFF. The whole variable domain, filled in from reference TRBV29-1 and TRBJ1-1, reads SAVISQKPSRDICQRGTSLTIQCQVDSQVTMMFWYRQQPGQSLTLIATANQGSEATYESGFVIDKFPISRPNLTFSTLTVSNMSPEDSSIYLCSAIPSMNTEAFFGQGTRLTVV.

This clonotype came up a few times. This sequence joins TRBV11-3 and TRBJ2-1; 7 bases are shared with TRBD2. From germline, CDR1 is SGHNT and CDR2 YENEEA. With V trimmed by 1 base and J by 5 bases, 8 bases remained unmatched. The CDR3 is made up of 16 amino acids. CDR3 sequence: CASSLAGGSGDNEQFF. CDR3 nucleotides: TGTGCCAGCAGCTTAGCGGGGGGTAGCGGAGACAATGAGCAGTTCTTC.

This clonotype was observed a few times. The rearrangement uses TRBV5-8 and TRBJ1-3; 7 bases are shared with TRBD1. Germline-derived CDR1 and CDR2 are SGHTS and YDEGEE. The trim removed 4 bases at V and 0 bases at J, leaving 7 bases unmatched. This CDR3 has 16 amino acids. CDR3 nucleotide sequence: TGTGCCAGCAGCCCGCAGGGGGTGATCTCTGGAAACACCATATATTTT. It yields the protein CASSPQGVISGNTIYF.

This clonotype was counted ten times or more. This chain joins TRBV20-1 and TRBJ1-6, with a weak D call TRBD1 (6 bases). Germline V gene lookup returns CDR1 DFQATT and CDR2 SNEGSKA (reference sequence). V shed 3 bases and J shed 9 bases, with 15 bases lying between them. CDR3 length: 14 residues. The CDR3 region has the DNA TGCAGTGCTAGTGAGGGGACAAGAATTTCACCCCTCCACTTT. Residues: CSASEGTRISPLHF.

This CDR3 is CASHRGVDSNQPQHF. The CDR3 DNA reads as TGTGCCAGCCATCGGGGGGTGGATAGCAATCAGCCCCAGCATTTT. The rearrangement uses TRBV19 and TRBJ1-5; perhaps TRBD1 as D (5 bases). The V and J ends lost 9 bases and 0 bases respectively, with 15 bases between them. CDR3 length: 15 amino acids. The V gene's germline CDR1 is LNHDA and CDR2 SQIVND (reference sequence).

Many counts were recorded for this clonotype. The rearrangement links TRBV29-1 to TRBJ2-3, with D unresolved. Germline V CDR1 and CDR2: SQVTM, ANQGSEA. This CDR3 region has 11 residues. Between the trimmed V and J ends, which lost 5 bases and 5 bases, there was a span of 8 bases. DNA of the CDR3: TGCAGCGTTACCCCCGGAGATACGCAGTATTTT. This encodes CSVTPGDTQYF.

The sample holds a few counts of this clonotype. The chain joins TRBV6-1 to TRBJ2-4; 8 positions match TRBD2. V gave up 5 bases and J gave up 1 base; unmatched junction bases: 10. Germline CDR1 and CDR2: MNHNS and SASEGT. CDR3 length: 17 amino acids. The CDR3 region has the DNA TGTGCCAGCAGTCAATTCTCTGGCGGGGGGGCCAAAAACATTCAGTACTTC. This encodes CASSQFSGGGAKNIQYF.

With regard to this clonotype: A much more abundant neighbour one base away suggests this may be a read error. The gene calls are TRBV5-1 and TRBJ1-2; TRBD1 might be the D (5 bases). This CDR3 comprises 14 residues. Deletions cut 3 bases from V and 6 bases from J, with 15 bases between. CDR1 and CDR2 from the germline V gene are SGHRS and YFSETQ. The CDR3 protein is CASSSGGTTDGYTF. The CDR3 DNA is TGCGCCAGCAGCTCGGGGGGAACCACGGATGGCTACACCTTC.

This clonotype was recorded many times. V gene TRBV29-1 combines with J gene TRBJ1-2; no clear D. Trimming stripped 1 base from V and 3 bases from J, with 15 bases between. CDR3 length equals 15 residues. Germline-derived CDR1 and CDR2 are SQVTM and ANQGSEA. CDR3 in amino acids: CSVEVSGLGYYGYTF. DNA for the CDR3: TGCAGCGTTGAAGTTTCCGGTCTCGGGTACTATGGCTACACCTTC.

The CDR3, as DNA: TGTGCCAGCAGACACAGGAGGCAGGGGGGTTCCGGGGAGCTGTTTTTT. It yields the protein CASRHRRQGGSGELFF. The chain uses TRBV7-2 and TRBJ2-2; a weak D match, TRBD1 (7 bases). Germline V lookup: CDR1 SGHTA, CDR2 FQGNSA. Between the trimmed V and J ends, which lost 6 bases and 6 bases, there was a span of 20 bases. The CDR3 is made up of 16 amino acids.